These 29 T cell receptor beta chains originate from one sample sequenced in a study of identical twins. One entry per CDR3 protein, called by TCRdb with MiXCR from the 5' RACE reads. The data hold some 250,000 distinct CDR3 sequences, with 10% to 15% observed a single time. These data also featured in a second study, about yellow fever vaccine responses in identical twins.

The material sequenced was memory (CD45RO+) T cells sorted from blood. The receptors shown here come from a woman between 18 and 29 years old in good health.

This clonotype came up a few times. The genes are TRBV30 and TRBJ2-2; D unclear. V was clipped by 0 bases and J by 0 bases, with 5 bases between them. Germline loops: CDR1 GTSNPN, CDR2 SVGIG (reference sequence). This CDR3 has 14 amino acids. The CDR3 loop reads CAWSVYTNTGELFF. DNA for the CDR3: TGTGCCTGGAGTGTATATACGAACACCGGGGAGCTGTTTTTT.

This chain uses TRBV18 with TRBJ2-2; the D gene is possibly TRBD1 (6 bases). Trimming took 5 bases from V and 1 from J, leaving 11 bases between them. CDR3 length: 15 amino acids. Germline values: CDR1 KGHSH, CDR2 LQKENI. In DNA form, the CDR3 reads TGTGCCAGCTCATCAATGGGACAGAACACCGGGGAGCTGTTTTTT. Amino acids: CASSSMGQNTGELFF. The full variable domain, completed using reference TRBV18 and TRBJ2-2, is NAGVMQNPRHLVRRRGQEARLRCSPMKGHSHVYWYRQLPEEGLKFMVYLQKENIIDESGMPKERFSAEFPKEGPSILRIQQVVRGDSAAYFCASSSMGQNTGELFFGEGSRLTVL.

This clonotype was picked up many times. The CDR3 coding sequence is TGTGCCAGCAGCTCTCACACAGCAGGCAGCGAGCAGTTCTTC. It yields the protein CASSSHTAGSEQFF. This chain joins TRBV12-3 or TRBV12-4 and TRBJ2-1; no clear D gene. V was cut by 6 bases and J by 10 bases, with 19 bases left in between. This CDR3 comprises 14 residues.

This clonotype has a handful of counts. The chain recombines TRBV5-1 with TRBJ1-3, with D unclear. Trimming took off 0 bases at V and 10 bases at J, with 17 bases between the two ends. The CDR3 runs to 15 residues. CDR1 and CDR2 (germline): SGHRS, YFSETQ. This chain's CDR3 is CASSLEPGRSETIYF. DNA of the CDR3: TGCGCCAGCAGCTTGGAGCCCGGTCGATCGGAGACCATATATTTT.

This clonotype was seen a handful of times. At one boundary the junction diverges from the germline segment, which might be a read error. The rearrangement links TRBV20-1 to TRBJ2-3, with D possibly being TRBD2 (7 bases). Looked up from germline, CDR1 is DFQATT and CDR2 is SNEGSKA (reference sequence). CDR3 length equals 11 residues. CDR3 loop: CSVRGGGTQYF. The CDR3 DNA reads TGCAGTGTTAGAGGGGGGGGTACGCAGTATTTT.

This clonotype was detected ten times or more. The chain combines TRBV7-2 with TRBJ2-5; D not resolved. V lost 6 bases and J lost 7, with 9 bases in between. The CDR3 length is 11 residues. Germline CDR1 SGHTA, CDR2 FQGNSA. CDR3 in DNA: TGTGCCAGCAGTTTAACGGGGACCCAGTACTTC. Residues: CASSLTGTQYF.

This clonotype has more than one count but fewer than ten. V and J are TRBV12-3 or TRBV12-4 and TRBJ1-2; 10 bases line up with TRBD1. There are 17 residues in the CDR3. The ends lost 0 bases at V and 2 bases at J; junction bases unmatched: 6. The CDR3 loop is CASSLALTGQGNYGYTF. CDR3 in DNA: TGTGCCAGCAGTTTAGCGCTAACGGGACAGGGGAACTATGGCTACACCTTC.

CDR3 DNA: TGTGCCAGCAGCTCGCTTACCAGGCCGGATAACTATGGCTACACCTTC. Residues: CASSSLTRPDNYGYTF. This sequence joins TRBV7-2 and TRBJ1-2; D ambiguous. The germline CDR1 and CDR2 sequences are SGHTA and FQGNSA. This CDR3 comprises 16 residues. The V end was cut by 4 bases, the J end by 1 base, with 16 bases between.

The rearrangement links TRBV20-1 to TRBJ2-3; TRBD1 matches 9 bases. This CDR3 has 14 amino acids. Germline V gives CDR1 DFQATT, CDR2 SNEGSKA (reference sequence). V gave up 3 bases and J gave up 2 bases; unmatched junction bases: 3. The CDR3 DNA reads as TGCAGTGCTAGGGGGGACAGGGCCACAGATACGCAGTATTTT. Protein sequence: CSARGDRATDTQYF.

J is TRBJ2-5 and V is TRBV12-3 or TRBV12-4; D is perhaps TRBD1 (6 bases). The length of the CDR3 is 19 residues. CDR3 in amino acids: CTICGDRKSLVRKKETQYF. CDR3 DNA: TGTACCATCTGTGGCGACAGGAAGTCCCTCGTACGCAAGAAAGAGACCCAGTACTTC.

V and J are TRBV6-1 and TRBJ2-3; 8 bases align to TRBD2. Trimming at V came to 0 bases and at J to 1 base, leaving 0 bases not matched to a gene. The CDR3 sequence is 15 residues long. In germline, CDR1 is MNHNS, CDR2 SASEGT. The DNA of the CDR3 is TGTGCCAGCAGTGAAGCGCGGGGGGGCACAGATACGCAGTATTTT. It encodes CASSEARGGTDTQYF.

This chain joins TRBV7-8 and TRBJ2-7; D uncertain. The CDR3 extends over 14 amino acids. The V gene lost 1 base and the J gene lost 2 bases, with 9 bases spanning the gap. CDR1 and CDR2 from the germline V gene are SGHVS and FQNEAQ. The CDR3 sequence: CASSLDASTYEQYF. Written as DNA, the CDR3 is TGTGCCAGCAGCTTAGACGCTAGTACCTACGAGCAGTACTTC.

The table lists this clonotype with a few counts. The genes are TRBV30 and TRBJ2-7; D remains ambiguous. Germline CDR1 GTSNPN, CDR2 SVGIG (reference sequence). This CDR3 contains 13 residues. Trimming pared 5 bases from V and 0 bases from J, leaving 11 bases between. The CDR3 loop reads CAWGRGNSYEQYF. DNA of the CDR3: TGTGCCTGGGGTCGCGGTAACTCCTACGAGCAGTACTTC.

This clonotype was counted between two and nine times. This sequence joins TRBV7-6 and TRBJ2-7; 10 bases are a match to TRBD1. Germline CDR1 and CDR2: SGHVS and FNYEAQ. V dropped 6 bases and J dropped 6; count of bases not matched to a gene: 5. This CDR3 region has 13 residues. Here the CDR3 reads CASSRDRGREQYF. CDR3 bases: TGTGCCAGCAGTCGGGACAGGGGTCGCGAGCAGTACTTC.

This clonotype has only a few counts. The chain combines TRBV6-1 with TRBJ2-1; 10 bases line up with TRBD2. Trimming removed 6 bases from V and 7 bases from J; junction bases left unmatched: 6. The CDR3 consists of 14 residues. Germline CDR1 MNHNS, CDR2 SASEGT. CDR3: CASSLTSGQNEQFF. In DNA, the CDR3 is TGTGCCAGCAGCCTGACTAGCGGGCAAAATGAGCAGTTCTTC.

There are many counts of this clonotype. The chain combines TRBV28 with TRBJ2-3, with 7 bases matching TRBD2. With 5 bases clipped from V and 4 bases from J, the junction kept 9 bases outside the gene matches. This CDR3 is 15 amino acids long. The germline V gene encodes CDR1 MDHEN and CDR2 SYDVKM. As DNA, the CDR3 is TGTGCCAGCAGTACGTTGTGGGGGGGATCAGATACGCAGTATTTT. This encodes CASSTLWGGSDTQYF.

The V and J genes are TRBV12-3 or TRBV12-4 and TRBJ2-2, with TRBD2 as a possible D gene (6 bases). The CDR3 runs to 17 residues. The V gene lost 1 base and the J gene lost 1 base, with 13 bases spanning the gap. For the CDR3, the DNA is TGTGCCAGCAGTTTAGTGCGGGAAGTGAAGAACACCGGGGAGCTGTTTTTT. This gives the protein CASSLVREVKNTGELFF.

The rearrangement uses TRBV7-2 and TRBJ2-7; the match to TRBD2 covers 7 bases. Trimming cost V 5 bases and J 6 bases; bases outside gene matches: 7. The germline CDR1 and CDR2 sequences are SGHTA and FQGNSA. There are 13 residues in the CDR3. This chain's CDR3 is CASSPRLAVEQYF. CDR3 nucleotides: TGTGCCAGCAGCCCGAGACTAGCAGTCGAGCAGTACTTC.

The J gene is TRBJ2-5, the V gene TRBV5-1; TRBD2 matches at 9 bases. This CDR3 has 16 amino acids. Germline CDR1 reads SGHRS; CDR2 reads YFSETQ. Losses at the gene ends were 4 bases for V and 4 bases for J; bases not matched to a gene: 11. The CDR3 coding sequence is TGCGCCAGCAGCCCGACCAGCGCGGGGGGGTCAGAGACCCAGTACTTC. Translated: CASSPTSAGGSETQYF.

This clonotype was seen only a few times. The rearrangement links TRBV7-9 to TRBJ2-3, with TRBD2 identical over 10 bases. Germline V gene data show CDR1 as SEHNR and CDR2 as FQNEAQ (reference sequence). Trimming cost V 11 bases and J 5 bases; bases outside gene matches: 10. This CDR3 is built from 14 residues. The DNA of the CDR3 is TGTGCCGGAGACAGCGGGGGGGCTCGAGATACGCAGTATTTT. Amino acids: CAGDSGGARDTQYF.

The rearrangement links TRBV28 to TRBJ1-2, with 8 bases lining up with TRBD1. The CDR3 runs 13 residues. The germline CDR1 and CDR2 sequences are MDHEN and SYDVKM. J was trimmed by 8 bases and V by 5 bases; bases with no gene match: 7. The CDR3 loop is CASSAGGRLGYTF. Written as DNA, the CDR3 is TGTGCCAGCAGTGCAGGGGGCCGCCTAGGCTACACCTTC.

In DNA, the CDR3 is TGCAGTGCTACAGGACTAGCGCGGGAGACCCAGTACTTC. Protein: CSATGLARETQYF. This sequence joins TRBV20-1 and TRBJ2-5; TRBD2 matches at 9 bases. The CDR3 length is 13 residues. Trimming took 4 bases from V and 5 from J; bases not matched to a gene: 5. The V gene's germline CDR1 is DFQATT and CDR2 SNEGSKA (reference sequence).

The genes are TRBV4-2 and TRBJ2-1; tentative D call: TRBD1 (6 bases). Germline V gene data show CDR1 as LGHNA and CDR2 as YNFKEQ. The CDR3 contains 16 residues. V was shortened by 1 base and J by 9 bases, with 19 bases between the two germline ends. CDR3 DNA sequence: TGTGCCAGCAGCCAAGCTGGGGTAGGGGGAATTTTTGAGCAGTTCTTC. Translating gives CASSQAGVGGIFEQFF.

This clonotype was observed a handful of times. The CDR3 DNA is TGTGCCATTTCCGGGACACGCGACGATCAGCCCCAGCATTTT. It specifies CAISGTRDDQPQHF. This chain joins TRBV30 and TRBJ1-5; perhaps TRBD1 as D (6 bases). The V end lost 8 bases, the J end lost 5 bases, and 19 bases lay between the germline ends. The CDR3 sequence is 14 residues long. CDR1 and CDR2 (germline): GTSNPN, SVGIG (reference sequence).

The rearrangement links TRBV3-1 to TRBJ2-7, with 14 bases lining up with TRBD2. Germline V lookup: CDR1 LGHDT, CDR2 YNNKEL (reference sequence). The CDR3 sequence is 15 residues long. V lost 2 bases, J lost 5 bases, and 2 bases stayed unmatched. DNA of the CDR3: TGTGCCAGCAGCCAAAGGGGACTAGCGGGGGACGAGCAGTACTTC. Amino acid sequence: CASSQRGLAGDEQYF.

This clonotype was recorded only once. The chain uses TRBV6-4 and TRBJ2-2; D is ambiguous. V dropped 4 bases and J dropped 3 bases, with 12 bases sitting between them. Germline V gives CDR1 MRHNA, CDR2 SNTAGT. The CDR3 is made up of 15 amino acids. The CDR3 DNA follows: TGTGCCAGCAGTGTGTCTGCATCGGACACCGGGGAGCTGTTTTTT. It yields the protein CASSVSASDTGELFF.

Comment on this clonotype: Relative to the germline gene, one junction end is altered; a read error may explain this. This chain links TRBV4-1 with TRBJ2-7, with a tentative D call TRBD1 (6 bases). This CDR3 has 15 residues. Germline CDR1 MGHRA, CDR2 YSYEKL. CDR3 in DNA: TGCGACAGCAGCCAAGGAACAGGGCCGACCTACGAGCAGTACTTC. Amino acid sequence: CDSSQGTGPTYEQYF.

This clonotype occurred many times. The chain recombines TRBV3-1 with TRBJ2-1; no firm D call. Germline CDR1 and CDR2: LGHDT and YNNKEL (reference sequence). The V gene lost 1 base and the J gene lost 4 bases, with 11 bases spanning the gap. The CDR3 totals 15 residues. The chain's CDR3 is CASSQAEKRYNEQFF. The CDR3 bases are TGTGCCAGCAGCCAAGCGGAAAAACGGTACAATGAGCAGTTCTTC.

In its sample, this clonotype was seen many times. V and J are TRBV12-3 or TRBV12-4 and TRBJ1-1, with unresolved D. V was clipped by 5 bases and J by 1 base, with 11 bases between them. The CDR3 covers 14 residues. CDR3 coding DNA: TGTGCCAGCAGTCGAGGACTGAAGAACACTGAAGCTTTCTTT. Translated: CASSRGLKNTEAFF.